Each of the 10 T cell receptor beta chains below was sequenced from the same sample in a study of T cell repertoires in cytomegalovirus infection. TCRdb reanalysed the reads using MiXCR and keeps one entry per CDR3 protein. The data contain some 200,000 distinct CDR3 sequences, roughly 9.8% of them singletons. What was sequenced was PBMCs. These TCRs come from a human donor in good health (CMV status not recorded). Some clones in this sample may be carry-over from other donors' samples.

J is TRBJ2-3 and V is TRBV3-1; D may match TRBD1 or TRBD2 (6 bases each). V was cut by 0 bases and J by 10 bases, with 20 bases left in between. CDR1 and CDR2 (germline): LGHDT, YNNKEL (reference sequence). This CDR3 contains 16 residues. In DNA, the CDR3 is TGTGCCAGCAGCCAAGAAGTAAGCTTAACGAGGGGGGCGCAGTATTTT. Translated, it gives CASSQEVSLTRGAQYF.

The table lists this clonotype with a few counts. The V call is TRBV20-1, the J call TRBJ1-5; no clear D. The V end lost 3 bases, the J end lost 3 bases, and 18 bases lay between the germline ends. The CDR3 is made up of 16 amino acids. The germline CDR1 and CDR2 sequences are DFQATT and SNEGSKA (reference sequence). CDR3: CSASGRFRSINQPQHF. The CDR3 DNA follows: TGCAGTGCTAGTGGGAGATTCCGGTCAATCAATCAGCCCCAGCATTTT.

This clonotype was counted ten times or more. This chain joins TRBV12-3 or TRBV12-4 and TRBJ1-6; tentatively, D is TRBD1 (5 bases). Trimming cost V 6 bases and J 10 bases, with 16 bases left between them. The CDR3 spans 14 residues. CDR3 protein: CASRKQDYISPLHF. In nucleotides, the CDR3 is TGTGCCAGCAGAAAACAGGATTATATATCACCCCTCCACTTT.

This clonotype has only a few counts. The gene calls are TRBV29-1 and TRBJ2-5; 8 bases align to TRBD1. The J segment lost 2 bases and the V segment lost 7 bases, leaving 3 bases of the junction unmatched. The CDR3 is 12 residues long. Germline-derived CDR1 and CDR2 are SQVTM and ANQGSEA. CDR3 coding DNA: TGCAGCGCGGGACAGGCTCAAGAGACCCAGTACTTC. It codes for CSAGQAQETQYF.

This clonotype occurred a few times. The chain uses TRBV7-6 and TRBJ2-2; no clear D. Trimming stripped 1 base from V and 2 bases from J, with 17 bases between. This CDR3 spans 18 amino acids. Germline V gives CDR1 SGHVS, CDR2 FNYEAQ. The chain's CDR3 is CASSLGGPDRYNTGELFF. In DNA form, the CDR3 reads TGTGCCAGCAGCTTAGGCGGACCGGATCGGTATAACACCGGGGAGCTGTTTTTT.

The V call is TRBV20-1, the J call TRBJ1-1; 7 bases align to TRBD1. Germline-derived CDR1 and CDR2 are DFQATT and SNEGSKA (reference sequence). V lost 6 bases, J lost 8 bases, and 12 bases stayed unmatched. The CDR3 runs to 13 residues. The CDR3 DNA follows: TGCAGTGCCAAGAATACAGGGGCGAGGGAAGCTTTCTTT. Amino acid sequence: CSAKNTGAREAFF.

This clonotype has ten or more counts. The V call is TRBV28, the J call TRBJ2-3; 9 nucleotides agree with TRBD1. Germline lookup yields CDR1 MDHEN and CDR2 SYDVKM. The CDR3 is 15 amino acids. V lost 5 bases to trimming and J lost 3 bases; unmatched junction nucleotides: 6. This CDR3 reads CASSGGQGSTDTQYF. For the CDR3, the DNA is TGTGCCAGCAGTGGGGGACAGGGAAGTACAGATACGCAGTATTTT.

In this sample, this clonotype turned up a few times. V and J are TRBV20-1 and TRBJ1-2; 7 positions agree with TRBD1. CDR3 length: 12 residues. With 6 bases clipped from V and 2 bases from J, the junction kept 3 bases outside the gene matches. CDR1 and CDR2 from the germline V gene are DFQATT and SNEGSKA (reference sequence). CDR3 coding DNA: TGCAGTGCCCCGGGACAGAACTATGGCTACACCTTC. It translates to CSAPGQNYGYTF.

This clonotype was seen many times. The rearrangement joins TRBV11-2 to TRBJ2-3, with 7 nucleotides matching TRBD1. The germline CDR1 and CDR2 sequences are SGHAT and FQNNGV. J lost 2 bases, V lost 5 bases, and 7 bases had no gene match. CDR3 length: 15 amino acids. The CDR3 protein is CASSARDSSTDTQYF. CDR3 nucleotide sequence: TGTGCCAGCAGCGCCCGGGACAGTTCCACAGATACGCAGTATTTT.

This clonotype was observed at least ten times. This chain connects TRBV7-2 to TRBJ2-1, with TRBD1 matching over 7 bases. Trimming removed 5 bases from V and 10 bases from J; junction bases left unmatched: 11. The CDR3 sequence is 14 residues long. Germline V CDR1 and CDR2: SGHTA, FQGNSA. This CDR3 reads CASSLSTGMGEQFF. In DNA form, the CDR3 reads TGTGCCAGCAGCCTATCGACAGGGATGGGCGAGCAGTTCTTC.